This T cell receptor beta chain was documented in a study of control samples from healthy donors and cancer patients. Germline CDR1 is SGHRS and CDR2 is YFSETQ. V lost 5 bases to trimming and J lost 4 bases; unmatched junction nucleotides: 6. The CDR3 extends over 14 amino acids. Method: immunoSEQ multiplex PCR; TCRdb's copy keeps in-frame clones and lacks some. The sample has roughly 120,000 clones, around nine tenths seen once; the top ten hold 2% to 3%. This clone was counted between two and nine times. The rearrangement uses TRBV5-1 and TRBJ2-5; 9 bases line up with TRBD2. Sequencing was done on a sample of blood. This clonotype was sampled from a woman aged 70 to 79 in good health. CDR3 sequence: CASRGLAGSETQYF. CDR3 coding DNA: TGCGCCAGCAGAGGGCTAGCGGGGTCAGAGACCCAGTACTTC.